Each of the 22 T cell receptor beta chains below was sequenced from the same sample in a study of blood T cells in healthy people across ages. A sample-barcoded 5' primer and a J-beta primer mix were used in a second PCR of roughly 6 to 11 cycles. TCRdb processed the 5' RACE reads anew with MiXCR; each CDR3 protein has one entry. The data show 800,000 to 900,000 distinct CDR3 sequences, 62% seen once. The sequencing input was blood. The receptor set was obtained from a man between 25 and 39 years old in good health.

The chain recombines TRBV25-1 with TRBJ1-2; maybe TRBD1 (5 bases). In germline, CDR1 is MGHDK, CDR2 SYGVNS. The CDR3 loop spans 13 amino acids. Trimming cost V 1 base and J 6 bases, with 9 bases left between them. The CDR3 DNA reads TGTGCCAGCAGTGAATTCAGGGCGGATGGCTACACCTTC. As protein: CASSEFRADGYTF.

The V gene is TRBV30, the J gene TRBJ2-7; 11 nucleotides match TRBD1. The CDR3 spans 12 residues. The ends lost 8 bases at V and 1 base at J; junction bases unmatched: 1. Germline CDR1 reads GTSNPN; CDR2 reads SVGIG (reference sequence). The CDR3: CAGQGASYEQYF. CDR3 DNA: TGTGCCGGACAGGGGGCATCCTACGAGCAGTACTTC.

This clonotype was detected only a few times. The chain carries TRBV7-6 and TRBJ2-6; D unresolved. The V gene's germline CDR1 is SGHVS and CDR2 FNYEAQ. Trimming stripped 5 bases from V and 0 bases from J, with 11 bases between. The CDR3 contains 16 residues. The CDR3 protein is CASSPIGNSGANVLTF. CDR3 in DNA: TGTGCCAGCAGCCCTATAGGGAACTCTGGGGCCAACGTCCTGACTTTC.

This rearrangement joins TRBV20-1 to TRBJ1-2; 9 bases are a match to TRBD1. The trim removed 0 bases at V and 3 bases at J, leaving 2 bases unmatched. There are 14 residues in the CDR3. Germline CDR1 is DFQATT and CDR2 is SNEGSKA (reference sequence). The DNA for the CDR3 is TGCAGTGCTAGAGAGACAGGGGGTCACTATGGCTACACCTTC. It codes for CSARETGGHYGYTF.

This clonotype was counted only a few times. The chain uses TRBV7-2 and TRBJ2-1; the D is unclear. The V end was cut by 1 base, the J end by 0 bases, with 7 bases between. In germline, CDR1 is SGHTA, CDR2 FQGNSA. This CDR3 spans 15 amino acids. CDR3 coding DNA: TGTGCCAGCAGCTTAGAGGCCAGCTCCTACAATGAGCAGTTCTTC. Protein: CASSLEASSYNEQFF.

This clonotype was seen a single time. The V and J genes are TRBV4-2 and TRBJ2-4; 14 bases match TRBD2. Germline assignment: CDR1 LGHNA and CDR2 YNFKEQ. Germline trimming cut 6 bases from V and 0 bases from J; bases unmatched to any gene: 10. The CDR3 extends over 19 amino acids. The CDR3 DNA reads TGTGCCAGCAGTTCTACCGGGACTAGCGGGGGCGTAGCCAAAAACATTCAGTACTTC. Translation: CASSSTGTSGGVAKNIQYF.

This clonotype was detected a few times. The gene calls are TRBV29-1 and TRBJ2-7; D gene uncertain. Germline V gene data show CDR1 as SQVTM and CDR2 as ANQGSEA. The germline V and J ends were trimmed by 2 bases and 0 bases, with 11 bases remaining between them. This CDR3 is built from 14 residues. The CDR3 spells CSVENGNVSYEQYF. In DNA form, the CDR3 reads TGCAGCGTTGAAAATGGCAACGTCTCCTACGAGCAGTACTTC.

The chain recombines TRBV27 with TRBJ2-5; TRBD1 matches 7 bases. This CDR3 spans 16 amino acids. Trimming removed 0 bases from V and 11 bases from J; junction bases left unmatched: 15. CDR1 MNHEY and CDR2 SMNVEV come from the germline V gene (reference sequence). The CDR3 DNA sequence: TGTGCCAGCAGTTTATCGGGGCAGGGGGACGAGGATGAGCAGTACTTC. Translating gives CASSLSGQGDEDEQYF.

Note on this clonotype: Compared with germline, one end of the junction differs, possibly owing to a read error. The chain joins TRBV12-3 or TRBV12-4 to TRBJ2-3; D remains unclear. The CDR3 totals 14 residues. The CDR3 reads CASSFTPGTDTQYF. The DNA for the CDR3 is TGTGCCAGTAGTTTCACTCCAGGCACAGATACGCAGTATTTT.

This sequence joins TRBV20-1 and TRBJ2-7, with D maybe TRBD2 (5 bases). V gave up 8 bases and J gave up 5 bases, with 16 bases separating them. The CDR3 is 12 residues long. Germline values: CDR1 DFQATT, CDR2 SNEGSKA (reference sequence). CDR3 residues: CSPVGNRNEQYF. Here the CDR3 DNA reads TGCAGTCCCGTCGGGAATAGGAACGAGCAGTACTTC.

V gene TRBV3-1 combines with J gene TRBJ2-4; possibly TRBD1 for D (6 bases). The ends were cut back, 3 bases at V and 1 base at J, with 16 bases in the middle. CDR1 and CDR2 (germline): LGHDT, YNNKEL (reference sequence). The CDR3 runs 17 residues. CDR3 in amino acids: CASSQRTARMAKNIQYF. In nucleotides, the CDR3 is TGTGCCAGCAGCCAGAGGACAGCACGAATGGCCAAAAACATTCAGTACTTC.

This sequence joins TRBV14 and TRBJ2-1, with 7 bases fitting TRBD1. The length of the CDR3 is 17 residues. CDR1 is SGHDN, CDR2 FVKESK, per germline. J gave up 1 base and V 2 bases, and 8 bases lay outside the gene matches. The CDR3, as DNA: TGTGCCAGCAGCCAACCACAGGGGATAACATCCTACAATGAGCAGTTCTTC. Translating gives CASSQPQGITSYNEQFF.

The chain joins TRBV6-2 or TRBV6-3 to TRBJ1-5; weak D call: TRBD1 (5 bases). CDR1 MNHEY and CDR2 SVGEGT come from the germline V gene. V lost 2 bases, J lost 7 bases, and 21 bases lay in between. The CDR3 is 17 amino acids. CDR3 nucleotide sequence: TGTGCCAGCAGTTACGAGGTGGGGGGTTTGCCCGGACAGCCCCAGCATTTT. Protein sequence: CASSYEVGGLPGQPQHF.

This chain connects TRBV4-2 to TRBJ2-6, with 10 bases aligning to TRBD2. The junction had 11 bases not matched to a gene; V was cut back by 4 bases and J by 2 bases. This CDR3 is built from 19 residues. Germline V gives CDR1 LGHNA, CDR2 YNFKEQ. This chain's CDR3 is CASSRTKSGGAAGANVLTF. CDR3 DNA sequence: TGTGCCAGCAGCCGAACAAAAAGCGGGGGGGCTGCTGGGGCCAACGTCCTGACTTTC.

V gene TRBV7-2 combines with J gene TRBJ2-7; perhaps TRBD2 as D (5 bases). This CDR3 comprises 15 residues. The V end was cut by 2 bases, the J end by 0 bases, with 11 bases between. Germline V gives CDR1 SGHTA, CDR2 FQGNSA. CDR3 residues: CASSLIGEFSYEQYF. CDR3 DNA sequence: TGTGCCAGCAGCTTAATCGGGGAATTCTCCTACGAGCAGTACTTC.

V gene TRBV6-2 or TRBV6-3 combines with J gene TRBJ2-7; D is ambiguous. Trimming shortened V by 2 bases and J by 5 bases, and 7 bases separated the two germline ends. The germline gives CDR1 MNHEY, CDR2 SVGEGT. The CDR3 contains 12 residues. The DNA of the CDR3 is TGTGCCAGCAGTTACCCCGAGGACGAGCAGTACTTC. As protein: CASSYPEDEQYF.

This chain joins TRBV6-1 and TRBJ1-2; no clear D gene. Germline lookup yields CDR1 MNHNS and CDR2 SASEGT. The CDR3 sequence is 12 residues long. V dropped 2 bases and J dropped 5 bases, with 6 bases sitting between them. The CDR3 bases are TGTGCCAGCAGTGAATTGGAGTATGGCTACACCTTC. It encodes CASSELEYGYTF.

The sample holds one count of this clonotype. V is TRBV5-6 and J is TRBJ2-5; the match to TRBD1 covers 7 bases. The J call may not be correct, given that the DNA end is closer to TRBJ2-7. This CDR3 is built from 12 residues. Germline assignment: CDR1 SGHDT and CDR2 YYEEEE. The CDR3 DNA is TGTGCCAGCATACTACAGGGGTACGAGCAGTACTTC. It encodes CASILQGYEQYF.

J is TRBJ2-1 and V is TRBV3-1; D is possibly TRBD2 (5 bases). V lost 0 bases and J 10 bases, leaving 10 bases between the germline ends. The CDR3 has 13 residues. Germline V gene lookup returns CDR1 LGHDT and CDR2 YNNKEL (reference sequence). This CDR3 reads CASSQEEEREQFF. The CDR3 DNA reads TGTGCCAGCAGCCAAGAGGAGGAGCGCGAGCAGTTCTTC.

V and J are TRBV5-1 and TRBJ1-2; 8 positions agree with TRBD1. V gave up 1 base and J gave up 3 bases; unmatched junction bases: 8. In germline, CDR1 is SGHRS, CDR2 YFSETQ. The CDR3 consists of 16 residues. CDR3 amino acids: CASSLRPDRGDYGYTF. The DNA for the CDR3 is TGCGCCAGCAGCTTGAGGCCCGACAGGGGAGACTATGGCTACACCTTC.

This clonotype was observed a single time. The chain links TRBV28 to TRBJ2-3; maybe TRBD2 (6 bases). The CDR3 extends over 16 amino acids. Germline lookup yields CDR1 MDHEN and CDR2 SYDVKM. V was shortened by 5 bases and J by 2 bases, with 17 bases between the two germline ends. The CDR3 sequence is CASSPLEGDSTDTQYF. The DNA of the CDR3 is TGTGCCAGCAGTCCGCTGGAGGGCGACTCCACAGATACGCAGTATTTT.

In the case of this clonotype: One junction end does not reproduce the germline sequence, and a read error may be involved. The rearrangement uses TRBV12-3 or TRBV12-4 and TRBJ1-4, with 9 bases lining up with TRBD1. The CDR3 covers 14 residues. For the CDR3, the DNA is TGTGCCAGCAGCCGGACAGGGGTCGGTGAAAAACCGTTTTTT. It specifies CASSRTGVGEKPFF.